Below are 30 T cell receptor beta chains sequenced from a single sample in a study of control samples from healthy donors and cancer patients. Using immunoSEQ multiplex PCR, the repertoire was profiled, and TCRdb retains in-frame clones only, with some absent. The sample contains around 150,000 clones, around 90% of which appear only once. The specimen was blood. These TCRs come from a man younger than 35 in good health.

The chain links TRBV18 to TRBJ1-3, with D possibly TRBD1 on 5 matching bases. The V gene lost 3 bases and the J gene lost 1 base, with 13 bases spanning the gap. The CDR3 has 16 residues. Germline loops: CDR1 KGHSH, CDR2 LQKENI. The DNA of the CDR3 is TGTGCCAGCTCACCTTCGGAGGGACTATCTGGAAACACCATATATTTT. Translating gives CASSPSEGLSGNTIYF.

The chain recombines TRBV6-2 or TRBV6-3 with TRBJ2-1; TRBD1 is a possible D gene (7 bases). Germline V gene lookup returns CDR1 MNHEY and CDR2 SVGEGT. This CDR3 comprises 15 residues. The V end lost 6 bases, the J end lost 6 bases, and 18 bases lay between the germline ends. CDR3 region: CASSPRGAGGNEQFF. The CDR3 DNA follows: TGTGCCAGCAGCCCGCGGGGCGCAGGGGGCAATGAGCAGTTCTTC.

This clone has more than one count but fewer than ten. This chain joins TRBV6-5 and TRBJ2-7, with 7 nucleotides matching TRBD1. The CDR3 covers 13 residues. J was trimmed by 5 bases and V by 6 bases; bases with no gene match: 7. Germline CDR1 reads MNHEY; CDR2 reads SVGAGI. The CDR3 DNA sequence: TGTGCCAGCAGACCTACAGGGGACGACGAGCAGTACTTC. Protein sequence: CASRPTGDDEQYF.

A single count supports this clone. The chain combines TRBV6-5 with TRBJ1-6; the match to TRBD1 covers 9 bases. The V gene's germline CDR1 is MNHEY and CDR2 SVGAGI. This CDR3 is 15 amino acids long. Unmatched junction bases numbered 2, after V lost 0 bases and J lost 8 bases. CDR3 loop: CASSYSRDRDSPLHF. CDR3 nucleotides: TGTGCCAGCAGTTACTCCCGGGACAGGGATTCACCCCTCCACTTT.

The chain combines TRBV18 with TRBJ1-6, with D possibly TRBD1 on 5 matching bases. Between the trimmed V and J ends, which lost 3 bases and 7 bases, there was a span of 10 bases. CDR1 is KGHSH and CDR2 is LQKENI in the germline V gene. The CDR3 has 14 residues. CDR3 protein: CASSPPGRNSPLHF. The CDR3 DNA follows: TGTGCCAGCTCACCTCCGGGGCGCAATTCACCCCTCCACTTT.

A single count supports this clone. This chain connects TRBV6-2 or TRBV6-3 to TRBJ2-6, with unresolved D. Between the trimmed V and J ends, which lost 5 bases and 0 bases, there was a span of 11 bases. Germline values: CDR1 MNHEY, CDR2 SVGEGT. This CDR3 is 16 amino acids long. CDR3 region: CASSRYLDSGANVLTF. The CDR3 nucleotides read TGTGCCAGCAGTCGTTACCTTGACTCTGGGGCCAACGTCCTGACTTTC.

V gene TRBV28 combines with J gene TRBJ2-7, with a tentative D call TRBD1 (5 bases). The CDR3 extends over 17 amino acids. Germline CDR1 is MDHEN and CDR2 is SYDVKM. V lost 4 bases and J lost 0, with 19 bases in between. In DNA form, the CDR3 reads TGTGCCAGCAGTTCAGGGTTTGACAGCTACCTCTCCTACGAGCAGTACTTC. Translation gives CASSSGFDSYLSYEQYF.

The chain recombines TRBV7-2 with TRBJ1-2; possibly TRBD1 for D (5 bases). The CDR3 loop spans 14 amino acids. CDR1 is SGHTA and CDR2 is FQGNSA in the germline V gene. The V and J ends lost 1 base and 4 bases respectively, with 10 bases between them. The CDR3 nucleotides read TGTGCCAGCAGCTTAGAGGGGTATAGCTATGGCTACACCTTC. This encodes CASSLEGYSYGYTF.

The J gene is TRBJ1-2, the V gene TRBV5-1, with TRBD1 as a possible D gene (5 bases). CDR1 is SGHRS, CDR2 YFSETQ, per germline. This CDR3 region has 14 residues. V lost 0 bases and J lost 4, with 10 bases in between. The CDR3 DNA reads TGCGCCAGCAGCTTGGCGTGGACAAGCTATGGCTACACCTTC. Encoded protein: CASSLAWTSYGYTF.

The V gene is TRBV19, the J gene TRBJ2-3; 7 nucleotides align to TRBD2. The ends lost 5 bases at V and 1 base at J; junction bases unmatched: 12. The CDR3 sequence is 17 residues long. Germline CDR1 reads LNHDA; CDR2 reads SQIVND (reference sequence). The CDR3 nucleotides are TGTGCCAGTAGTGACGATCCAATACGGGGGGGCACAGATACGCAGTATTTT. Translating gives CASSDDPIRGGTDTQYF.

This chain links TRBV24-1 with TRBJ2-1; TRBD2 agrees at 9 bases. Trimming removed 3 bases from V and 7 bases from J; junction bases left unmatched: 27. CDR1 KGHDR and CDR2 SFDVKD come from the germline V gene. This CDR3 is 22 amino acids long. The CDR3 loop reads CATSDPKFYGQARAGGFNEQFF. The DNA of the CDR3 is TGTGCCACCAGTGATCCGAAGTTTTATGGACAGGCCCGAGCGGGGGGCTTTAATGAGCAGTTCTTC.

This chain uses TRBV18 with TRBJ1-5, with TRBD1 as a possible D gene (5 bases). The V and J ends lost 2 bases and 0 bases respectively, with 14 bases between them. The CDR3 covers 17 residues. CDR1 and CDR2 from the germline V gene are KGHSH and LQKENI. The CDR3 region has the DNA TGTGCCAGCTCACCAGCACAGGCGCTTTATAGCAATCAGCCCCAGCATTTT. Translated, it gives CASSPAQALYSNQPQHF.

This sequence joins TRBV6-6 and TRBJ1-5; D remains unclear. V dropped 5 bases and J dropped 11 bases, with 19 bases sitting between them. Looked up from germline, CDR1 is MNHNY and CDR2 is SVGAGI (reference sequence). The CDR3 runs 14 residues. The CDR3 reads CASSESRTSGAQHF. Here the CDR3 DNA reads TGTGCCAGCAGTGAGTCCAGGACCAGCGGAGCCCAGCATTTT.

This clone was observed once. The gene calls are TRBV6-2 or TRBV6-3 and TRBJ2-7; D is ambiguous. Trimming shortened V by 5 bases and J by 5 bases, and 13 bases separated the two germline ends. Germline CDR1 is MNHEY and CDR2 is SVGEGT. The CDR3 covers 13 residues. The CDR3 nucleotides are TGTGCCAGCAGTCTAGGGCCGAGGAACGAGCAGTACTTC. This gives the protein CASSLGPRNEQYF.

The chain uses TRBV19 and TRBJ1-2; tentative D call: TRBD1 (5 bases). Trimming removed 7 bases from V and 4 bases from J, with 22 bases in between. CDR3 length: 16 amino acids. Germline V CDR1 and CDR2: LNHDA, SQIVND (reference sequence). The CDR3 protein is CASTAGGGTFGYGYTF. The CDR3, as DNA: TGTGCCAGTACCGCAGGCGGGGGGACCTTCGGCTATGGCTACACCTTC.

This clone turned up a few times. In DNA, the CDR3 is TGTGCCAGCAGCCAAGATCTTGGGGGCAGGGCGAATGAAAAACTGTTTTTT. Protein product: CASSQDLGGRANEKLFF. The chain has TRBV14 and TRBJ1-4; a weak D match, TRBD1 (6 bases). Trimming pared 0 bases from V and 5 bases from J, leaving 16 bases between. The CDR3 runs 17 residues. Germline V CDR1 and CDR2: SGHDN, FVKESK.

This rearrangement joins TRBV5-5 to TRBJ1-4; D perhaps matches TRBD1 (6 bases). The germline gives CDR1 SGHKS, CDR2 YYEKEE (reference sequence). The CDR3 contains 14 residues. Trimming removed 1 base from V and 8 bases from J, with 12 bases in between. CDR3 in amino acids: CASSLRGAGEKLFF. The CDR3 coding sequence is TGTGCCAGCAGCTTGAGGGGGGCAGGGGAAAAACTGTTTTTT.

The chain links TRBV9 to TRBJ2-2; the D gene is possibly TRBD1 (6 bases). Germline V gives CDR1 SGDLS, CDR2 YYNGEE. The CDR3 loop spans 14 amino acids. V lost 4 bases and J 7 bases, leaving 14 bases between the germline ends. The CDR3 reads CASSSQGTHGELFF. CDR3 nucleotide sequence: TGTGCCAGCAGCTCCCAGGGGACCCACGGGGAGCTGTTTTTT.

This sequence joins TRBV28 and TRBJ1-6; the D gene is possibly TRBD1 (6 bases). The CDR3 totals 14 residues. The germline V gene has CDR1 MDHEN and CDR2 SYDVKM. The germline V and J ends were trimmed by 3 bases and 10 bases, with 13 bases remaining between them. This CDR3 reads CASSFLGAGSPLHF. The CDR3 DNA is TGTGCCAGCAGTTTTCTGGGGGCGGGATCACCCCTCCACTTT.

The J gene is TRBJ2-1, the V gene TRBV7-2; D ambiguous. This CDR3 is built from 14 residues. Trimming removed 5 bases at V and 5 bases at J, with 13 bases between. Germline lookup yields CDR1 SGHTA and CDR2 FQGNSA. The CDR3 reads CASSPTVTHNEQFF. In DNA form, the CDR3 reads TGTGCCAGCAGCCCAACGGTAACTCACAATGAGCAGTTCTTC.

CDR3 DNA: TGTGCCAGCAAAATTGGGGCAGGGGGCTTCGCTGAAGCTTTCTTT. Translated, it gives CASKIGAGGFAEAFF. J is TRBJ1-1 and V is TRBV28, with 8 nucleotides matching TRBD1. V dropped 7 bases and J dropped 6; count of bases not matched to a gene: 13. CDR1 is MDHEN and CDR2 is SYDVKM in the germline V gene. This CDR3 is 15 amino acids long.

The genes are TRBV29-1 and TRBJ2-7, with D possibly matching TRBD2 (6 bases). Germline CDR1 and CDR2: SQVTM and ANQGSEA. V lost 7 bases and J 6 bases, leaving 19 bases between the germline ends. The CDR3 sequence is 13 residues long. CDR3 in amino acids: CSARGVGITEQYF. In DNA, the CDR3 is TGCAGCGCCCGCGGGGTGGGGATAACCGAGCAGTACTTC.

The rearrangement links TRBV15 to TRBJ1-5; D is possibly TRBD1 (5 bases). The CDR3 loop spans 17 amino acids. Germline V CDR1 and CDR2: LNHNV, YYDKDF (reference sequence). V was pared by 4 bases and J by 3 bases, with 19 bases between. DNA of the CDR3: TGTGCCACCAGCATCCCGCGGGGGGGGGTCATCAATCAGCCCCAGCATTTT. Its protein product is CATSIPRGGVINQPQHF.

The chain has TRBV6-2 or TRBV6-3 and TRBJ2-2; no clear D. This CDR3 comprises 14 residues. V was pared by 2 bases and J by 4 bases, with 8 bases between. CDR1 is MNHEY, CDR2 SVGEGT, per germline. Here the CDR3 reads CASSYGPFTGELFF. The CDR3 DNA follows: TGTGCCAGCAGTTACGGACCCTTCACCGGGGAGCTGTTTTTT.

J is TRBJ1-1 and V is TRBV9; the D is unclear. This CDR3 has 13 amino acids. Germline lookup yields CDR1 SGDLS and CDR2 YYNGEE. Trimming removed 4 bases at V and 0 bases at J, with 7 bases between. The CDR3 here is CASSPYMNTEAFF. The CDR3 DNA is TGTGCCAGCAGCCCATATATGAACACTGAAGCTTTCTTT.

This chain joins TRBV7-2 and TRBJ1-4; no reliable D call. Germline V CDR1 and CDR2: SGHTA, FQGNSA. The V and J ends lost 5 bases and 4 bases respectively, with 17 bases between them. This CDR3 spans 16 amino acids. The CDR3 sequence: CASSTYRMGDNEKLFF. The DNA of the CDR3 is TGTGCCAGCAGCACCTACCGGATGGGCGATAATGAAAAACTGTTTTTT.

The chain links TRBV5-6 to TRBJ2-7; D might be TRBD1 (5 bases). V was clipped by 1 base and J by 0 bases, with 8 bases between them. CDR3 length equals 14 residues. Germline CDR1 reads SGHDT; CDR2 reads YYEEEE. This chain's CDR3 is CASSLLGPSYEQYF. CDR3 DNA sequence: TGTGCCAGCAGCTTGCTGGGGCCCTCCTACGAGCAGTACTTC.

The genes are TRBV5-1 and TRBJ1-4; 8 bases agree with TRBD1. The germline V gene has CDR1 SGHRS and CDR2 YFSETQ. The CDR3 runs 17 residues. V dropped 3 bases and J dropped 2; count of bases not matched to a gene: 9. The chain's CDR3 is CASSYGQGRGTNEKLFF. As DNA, the CDR3 is TGCGCCAGCAGCTATGGACAGGGTAGGGGTACTAATGAAAAACTGTTTTTT.

By share of the sample, this clone is medium-sized (0.01 to 0.1%). The junction differs from germline at one of its ends, possibly a read error. The CDR3 protein is CASSQDRDSTSPDF. The CDR3 DNA reads TGTGCCAGCAGCCAAGATAGGGACTCCACCTCCCCGGACTTC. This chain links TRBV4-2 with TRBJ2-5; weak D call: TRBD2 (6 bases). The CDR3 is 14 amino acids. From germline, CDR1 is LGHNA and CDR2 YNFKEQ.

The chain is built from TRBV4-1 and TRBJ2-5, with a possible D match to TRBD1 (6 bases). Germline V CDR1 and CDR2: MGHRA, YSYEKL. The CDR3 runs 14 residues. Trimming removed 2 bases from V and 5 bases from J, with 12 bases in between. The CDR3 sequence is CASSQRQVGETQYF. For the CDR3, the DNA is TGCGCCAGCAGCCAAAGACAGGTGGGGGAGACCCAGTACTTC.